The 20 T cell receptor beta chains listed next were all sequenced from one sample in a study of graft-versus-host responses after intestinal transplantation. For these receptors, no antigen is known. Libraries were prepared by immunoSEQ multiplex PCR; TCRdb keeps only in-frame clonotypes and omits some of them. In the table there are under 150,000 clones, 90% to 95% of which are singletons. The starting material was unstimulated CD4+ T cells sorted from spleen or lymph node cells, obtained before intestinal transplant. The receptor set was obtained from a human donor who received an intestinal transplant.

The V and J genes are TRBV15 and TRBJ2-1; the match to TRBD1 covers 9 bases. This CDR3 spans 16 amino acids. Germline lookup yields CDR1 LNHNV and CDR2 YYDKDF (reference sequence). Trimming took 3 bases from V and 1 from J; bases not matched to a gene: 4. CDR3 in amino acids: CATSRGTGRSYNEQFF. CDR3 sequence (DNA): TGTGCCACCAGCAGGGGGACAGGGAGGTCCTACAATGAGCAGTTCTTC.

This clone was found a few times. CDR3 in DNA: TGTGCCAGCAGCCAAGATCCCGGACTAGCGGGAGTATTTAATGAGCAGTTCTTC. Protein sequence: CASSQDPGLAGVFNEQFF. This chain links TRBV4-2 with TRBJ2-1; 13 nucleotides match TRBD2. V lost 0 bases and J lost 7; bases outside the gene matches: 9. CDR1 LGHNA and CDR2 YNFKEQ come from the germline V gene. This CDR3 comprises 18 residues.

V gene TRBV19 combines with J gene TRBJ2-5; 10 nucleotides match TRBD2. The assigned J gene may be wrong: the sequence end matches TRBJ2-7 better. In germline, CDR1 is LNHDA, CDR2 SQIVND (reference sequence). This CDR3 is 16 amino acids long. The CDR3 region is CASSTDLAGVWYEQYF. CDR3 coding DNA: TGTGCCAGTAGTACCGATCTAGCGGGAGTTTGGTACGAGCAGTACTTC.

The chain recombines TRBV20-1 with TRBJ2-1; D is ambiguous. The V and J ends lost 6 bases and 3 bases respectively, with 6 bases between them. CDR1 is DFQATT and CDR2 is SNEGSKA in the germline V gene (reference sequence). The CDR3 spans 11 residues. The CDR3 loop is CSARSYNEQFF. The CDR3 DNA reads as TGCAGTGCCCGCAGCTACAATGAGCAGTTCTTC.

This rearrangement joins TRBV5-8 to TRBJ2-4; D tentatively fits TRBD1 or TRBD2 (5 bases each). CDR3 length: 16 amino acids. The V end was cut by 2 bases, the J end by 7 bases, with 19 bases between. Germline lookup yields CDR1 SGHTS and CDR2 YDEGEE. CDR3 loop: CASSFSGTLNSNIQYF. In nucleotides, the CDR3 is TGTGCCAGCAGCTTTTCCGGGACCCTGAACTCGAACATTCAGTACTTC.

This chain joins TRBV7-9 and TRBJ1-4; perhaps TRBD1 as D (5 bases). CDR3 size: 14 residues. Germline lookup yields CDR1 SEHNR and CDR2 FQNEAQ (reference sequence). Trimming removed 2 bases from V and 6 bases from J, with 10 bases in between. CDR3 nucleotides: TGTGCCAGCAGCTTACGGGGCGGGGATGAAAAACTGTTTTTT. Translated: CASSLRGGDEKLFF.

This clone has a single count. This chain links TRBV28 with TRBJ2-7, with D perhaps TRBD2 (6 bases). With 2 bases removed from V and 7 bases from J, the gap between germline ends came to 12 bases. This CDR3 has 13 amino acids. The germline CDR1 and CDR2 sequences are MDHEN and SYDVKM. The CDR3 DNA follows: TGTGCCAGCAGTTTAGGACGGGAGCCGGAGCAGTACTTC. Protein: CASSLGREPEQYF.

The rearrangement links TRBV6-6 to TRBJ1-2; TRBD1 matches 8 bases. The CDR3 covers 14 residues. Per the germline V gene, CDR1 is MNHNY and CDR2 is SVGAGI (reference sequence). The junction had 7 bases not matched to a gene; V was cut back by 6 bases and J by 4 bases. For the CDR3, the DNA is TGTGCCAGCAGACCCGGACAGGGAGTCTATGGCTACACCTTC. It specifies CASRPGQGVYGYTF.

The gene calls are TRBV5-1 and TRBJ2-6, with 11 bases fitting TRBD2. This CDR3 has 19 amino acids. The V gene end was trimmed by 1 base and the J gene end by 1 base; junction bases not matched to a gene: 7. Germline lookup yields CDR1 SGHRS and CDR2 YFSETQ. The CDR3 DNA reads TGCGCCAGCAGCTTGTCCCTAGCGGGAGGAGGGTCTGGGGCCAACGTCCTGACTTTC. Residues: CASSLSLAGGGSGANVLTF.

This sequence joins TRBV29-1 and TRBJ2-5; no clear D gene. The CDR3 extends over 13 amino acids. V was shortened by 8 bases and J by 0 bases, with 13 bases between the two germline ends. CDR1 is SQVTM and CDR2 is ANQGSEA in the germline V gene. The CDR3 region is CSSYPQNQETQYF. The CDR3 nucleotides are TGCAGCTCCTACCCACAGAACCAAGAGACCCAGTACTTC. The whole variable domain, filled in from reference TRBV29-1 and TRBJ2-5, reads SAVISQKPSRDICQRGTSLTIQCQVDSQVTMMFWYRQQPGQSLTLIATANQGSEATYESGFVIDKFPISRPNLTFSTLTVSNMSPEDSSIYLCSSYPQNQETQYFGPGTRLLVL.

The CDR3 nucleotides read TGTGCCAGCAGTGAAATTGGGAGCAATCAGCCCCAGCATTTT. Residues: CASSEIGSNQPQHF. The chain couples TRBV6-1 to TRBJ1-5; D not resolved. This CDR3 region has 14 residues. Trimming removed 2 bases from V and 1 base from J, with 6 bases in between. Germline assignment: CDR1 MNHNS and CDR2 SASEGT.

The gene calls are TRBV2 and TRBJ1-4; D remains ambiguous. In germline, CDR1 is SNHLY, CDR2 FYNNEI. CDR3 length equals 13 residues. Trimming pared 3 bases from V and 7 bases from J, leaving 9 bases between. Written as DNA, the CDR3 is TGTGCCAGCAGTGAGCGAAGGTGTGAAAAACTGTTTTTT. Its translation is CASSERRCEKLFF.

The J gene is TRBJ2-3, the V gene TRBV4-2; possibly TRBD2 for D (6 bases). The CDR3 runs 16 residues. The germline V gene encodes CDR1 LGHNA and CDR2 YNFKEQ. The ends were cut back, 4 bases at V and 7 bases at J, with 21 bases in the middle. This chain's CDR3 is CASSPAAGTPVNTQYF. In DNA form, the CDR3 reads TGTGCCAGCAGCCCAGCGGCCGGGACTCCTGTAAATACGCAGTATTTT.

CDR3 in amino acids: CAISEQQHNEQFF. For the CDR3, the DNA is TGTGCCATCAGCGAGCAACAACACAATGAGCAGTTCTTC. The gene calls are TRBV10-3 and TRBJ2-1; D remains unclear. CDR1 is ENHRY and CDR2 is SYGVKD in the germline V gene. The CDR3 is made up of 13 amino acids. Deletions cut 6 bases from V and 5 bases from J, with 11 bases between.

The CDR3 spells CAWATLAGSFSEQYF. The CDR3 coding sequence is TGTGCCTGGGCAACACTAGCGGGATCGTTCTCCGAGCAGTACTTC. The V and J genes are TRBV30 and TRBJ2-7; TRBD2 agrees at 10 bases. CDR3 length: 15 residues. After removal of 5 bases from V and 6 bases from J, the junction contained 13 bases not matched to a gene. The V gene's germline CDR1 is GTSNPN and CDR2 SVGIG (reference sequence).

This clone was observed a handful of times. V is TRBV6-1 and J is TRBJ2-7; TRBD2 aligns across 13 bases. The CDR3 is 15 residues long. Germline V gives CDR1 MNHNS, CDR2 SASEGT. With V trimmed by 4 bases and J by 0 bases, 0 bases remained unmatched. The CDR3 loop reads CASSGTSGSSYEQYF. The CDR3 nucleotides read TGTGCCAGCAGTGGGACTAGCGGGAGCTCCTACGAGCAGTACTTC.

This clone was observed a single time. The chain uses TRBV4-2 and TRBJ2-7; D might be TRBD1 or TRBD2, each matching 5 bases. This CDR3 has 13 amino acids. Germline V gene lookup returns CDR1 LGHNA and CDR2 YNFKEQ. Between the trimmed V and J ends, which lost 4 bases and 7 bases, there was a span of 14 bases. The CDR3 DNA is TGTGCCAGCAGCCCCCGAACGAGGGGTGAGCAGTACTTC. The encoded protein is CASSPRTRGEQYF.

The chain employs TRBV30 and TRBJ1-2; tentatively, D is TRBD1 (6 bases). Per the germline V gene, CDR1 is GTSNPN and CDR2 is SVGIG (reference sequence). The ends were cut back, 4 bases at V and 3 bases at J, with 12 bases in the middle. The CDR3 is 13 amino acids. The CDR3 protein is CAWTSGTYYGYTF. The CDR3 coding sequence is TGTGCCTGGACTTCCGGGACATACTATGGCTACACCTTC.

The chain uses TRBV2 and TRBJ2-5, with 13 bases lining up with TRBD2. TRBJ2-7 explains the end of the DNA better; the J call may be wrong. This CDR3 has 15 residues. The germline gives CDR1 SNHLY, CDR2 FYNNEI. This chain's CDR3 is CASSPRTSGGYEQYF. The DNA of the CDR3 is TGTGCCAGCAGTCCTAGGACTAGCGGGGGCTACGAGCAGTACTTC.

The V gene is TRBV11-3, the J gene TRBJ2-1; maybe TRBD2 (6 bases). Per the germline V gene, CDR1 is SGHNT and CDR2 is YENEEA. This CDR3 is built from 13 residues. Trimming removed 4 bases from V and 9 bases from J, with 13 bases in between. As DNA, the CDR3 is TGTGCCAGCAGCTCCCCCCGGGGGTCTGAGCAGTTCTTC. This gives the protein CASSSPRGSEQFF.